A single sample gave rise to the 30 T cell receptor beta chains below, sequenced in a study of cytotoxic CD8 clonotypes in ibrutinib-treated CLL. TCRdb's table, derived via immunoSEQ multiplex PCR, lists solely in-frame clones and lacks some. The data show fewer than 35,000 clones, 69% seen once. The specimen comprised PBMCs, sampled before ibrutinib treatment. These receptors were collected from a human donor with chronic lymphocytic leukemia.

The chain employs TRBV7-9 and TRBJ1-1; D gene uncertain. The V and J ends lost 0 bases and 3 bases respectively, with 8 bases between them. The CDR3 spans 14 residues. Germline V lookup: CDR1 SEHNR, CDR2 FQNEAQ (reference sequence). CDR3 region: CASSLAPRDTEAFF. DNA of the CDR3: TGTGCCAGCAGCTTAGCGCCCCGAGACACTGAAGCTTTCTTT.

This clone was seen only a few times. The genes are TRBV27 and TRBJ1-5, with D unclear. Germline CDR1 reads MNHEY; CDR2 reads SMNVEV (reference sequence). The CDR3 has 14 residues. V shed 2 bases and J shed 0 bases, with 5 bases lying between them. Here the CDR3 DNA reads TGTGCCAGCAGTTTAGGGAGTAGCAATCAGCCCCAGCATTTT. Amino acid sequence: CASSLGSSNQPQHF.

There are a few counts of this clone. V is TRBV19 and J is TRBJ1-2, with D perhaps TRBD1 (5 bases). The CDR3 is 13 amino acids. Per germline, CDR1 LNHDA and CDR2 SQIVND (reference sequence). Trimming shortened V by 8 bases and J by 3 bases, and 13 bases separated the two germline ends. In DNA, the CDR3 is TGTGCCAGTTGGGACGGAGCTGACTATGGCTACACCTTC. It encodes CASWDGADYGYTF.

This clone rates as medium-sized (0.01 to 0.1%). The chain is built from TRBV10-3 and TRBJ2-7; 10 bases match TRBD1. CDR1 is ENHRY and CDR2 is SYGVKD in the germline V gene. Losses at the gene ends were 11 bases for V and 4 bases for J; bases not matched to a gene: 11. CDR3 length equals 14 residues. The CDR3 DNA reads as TGTGCCCTAAGCGGGACAGGGGCCTTTTACGAGCAGTACTTC. Translating gives CALSGTGAFYEQYF.

The J gene is TRBJ2-3, the V gene TRBV14, with 9 bases aligning to TRBD2. With 4 bases clipped from V and 6 bases from J, the junction kept 8 bases outside the gene matches. Germline CDR1 SGHDN, CDR2 FVKESK. This CDR3 contains 15 residues. The CDR3 region has the DNA TGTGCCAGCAGCCGATTTAGCGGGGGTGGGGATACGCAGTATTTT. This translates into CASSRFSGGGDTQYF. The complete variable domain, with remaining parts taken from reference TRBV14 and TRBJ2-3, reads EAGVTQFPSHSVIEKGQTVTLRCDPISGHDNLYWYRRVMGKEIKFLLHFVKESKQDESGMPNNRFLAERTGGTYSTLKVQPAELEDSGVYFCASSRFSGGGDTQYFGPGTRLTVL.

There are a few counts of this clone. The V call is TRBV11-2, the J call TRBJ2-7, with D perhaps TRBD1 (5 bases). Germline CDR1 SGHAT, CDR2 FQNNGV. Trimming took 5 bases from V and 0 from J, leaving 20 bases between them. The CDR3 spans 17 residues. This chain's CDR3 is CASSGRRSRVSSYEQYF. CDR3 coding DNA: TGTGCCAGCAGCGGTCGGCGTAGCAGGGTCAGCTCCTACGAGCAGTACTTC.

This chain connects TRBV28 to TRBJ1-2; 7 bases line up with TRBD1. Germline CDR1 MDHEN, CDR2 SYDVKM. Germline trimming cut 3 bases from V and 8 bases from J; bases unmatched to any gene: 3. The CDR3 covers 12 residues. CDR3 sequence reads: CASSLTGRGYTF. The DNA for the CDR3 is TGTGCCAGCAGTTTGACAGGGCGCGGCTACACCTTC.

The CDR3 loop is CASSQETSGTYNEQFF. The CDR3 nucleotides are TGCGCCAGCAGCCAAGAGACTAGCGGTACCTACAATGAGCAGTTCTTC. The chain carries TRBV4-1 and TRBJ2-1, with TRBD2 matching 9 bases. J gave up 2 bases and V 0 bases, and 2 bases lay outside the gene matches. There are 16 residues in the CDR3. From germline, CDR1 is MGHRA and CDR2 YSYEKL.

The chain has TRBV4-3 and TRBJ1-3; D not certain. Trimming removed 0 bases at V and 3 bases at J, with 3 bases between. Per the germline V gene, CDR1 is LGHNA and CDR2 is YSLEER. The CDR3 contains 13 residues. The CDR3 spells CASSQELGNTIYF. The CDR3 DNA follows: TGCGCCAGCAGCCAAGAGCTTGGAAACACCATATATTTT.

This clone occurred once. V and J are TRBV2 and TRBJ1-2; D unresolved. Germline lookup yields CDR1 SNHLY and CDR2 FYNNEI. Trimming left V 5 bases short and J 8 bases short, with 12 bases between. The CDR3 has 12 amino acids. CDR3 sequence reads: CASSPDLGGYTF. The CDR3 DNA is TGTGCCAGCAGTCCAGACCTCGGGGGCTACACCTTC.

The gene calls are TRBV7-2 and TRBJ2-7, with 8 bases lining up with TRBD1. CDR3 size: 14 residues. V shed 5 bases and J 2 bases; nucleotides not matched to a gene: 5. Germline-derived CDR1 and CDR2 are SGHTA and FQGNSA. CDR3: CASSPRQGPYEQYF. The CDR3 DNA sequence: TGTGCCAGCAGCCCCCGACAGGGGCCCTACGAGCAGTACTTC.

The J gene is TRBJ2-2, the V gene TRBV5-4, with D possibly matching TRBD1 (6 bases). The length of the CDR3 is 15 residues. CDR1 and CDR2 from the germline V gene are SGHNT and YYREEE (reference sequence). With 4 bases removed from V and 4 bases from J, the gap between germline ends came to 14 bases. For the CDR3, the DNA is TGTGCCAGCAGCCCTAAGGACAGAAGCACCGGGGAGCTGTTTTTT. Translated: CASSPKDRSTGELFF.

The V and J genes are TRBV2 and TRBJ2-3; 7 bases agree with TRBD2. The CDR3 spans 16 residues. With 6 bases clipped from V and 0 bases from J, the junction kept 9 bases outside the gene matches. CDR1 is SNHLY, CDR2 FYNNEI, per germline. The CDR3 loop reads CASREREGVSTDTQYF. CDR3 DNA: TGTGCCAGCAGGGAGAGGGAGGGAGTAAGCACAGATACGCAGTATTTT.

This sequence joins TRBV6-6 and TRBJ2-2; D is unresolved. CDR3 length equals 16 residues. Trimming removed 0 bases from V and 1 base from J, with 9 bases in between. CDR1 and CDR2 from the germline V gene are MNHNY and SVGAGI (reference sequence). Here the CDR3 reads CASSYSAQENTGELFF. CDR3 nucleotide sequence: TGTGCCAGCAGTTACTCGGCGCAGGAGAACACCGGGGAGCTGTTTTTT.

The chain joins TRBV19 to TRBJ1-2; D call uncertain. Trimming cost V 8 bases and J 5 bases, with 9 bases left between them. The CDR3 runs 11 residues. CDR1 is LNHDA, CDR2 SQIVND, per germline (reference sequence). The CDR3 region is CASLHGYGYTF. The CDR3 nucleotides are TGTGCCAGTCTCCATGGATATGGCTACACCTTC.

The V call is TRBV27, the J call TRBJ2-3, with D possibly TRBD1 on 7 matching bases. This CDR3 has 16 residues. Trimming pared 5 bases from V and 1 base from J, leaving 16 bases between. Germline V gene sequence: CDR1 MNHEY, CDR2 SMNVEV (reference sequence). This CDR3 reads CASSAQGGYGTDTQYF. The CDR3 DNA reads TGTGCCAGCAGTGCCCAGGGGGGATATGGCACAGATACGCAGTATTTT.

This clone was detected only once. The rearrangement joins TRBV6-5 to TRBJ1-6, with 7 bases that match TRBD1. V shed 10 bases, J shed 7 bases, and the junction held 7 bases outside the gene matches. This CDR3 is 13 amino acids long. CDR1 and CDR2 (germline): MNHEY, SVGAGI. The CDR3 coding sequence is TGTGCCACAAAGGGACAGCTCAATTCACCCCTCCACTTT. Protein sequence: CATKGQLNSPLHF.

This clone has only a few counts. The V and J genes are TRBV19 and TRBJ2-7; TRBD2 matches at 12 bases. With 9 bases clipped from V and 4 bases from J, the junction kept 4 bases outside the gene matches. Germline V gene lookup returns CDR1 LNHDA and CDR2 SQIVND (reference sequence). This CDR3 comprises 13 residues. The CDR3: CASAGLAGYEQYF. CDR3 bases: TGTGCCAGCGCGGGACTAGCGGGTTACGAGCAGTACTTC.

This sequence joins TRBV7-9 and TRBJ1-1; 8 nucleotides line up with TRBD1. The CDR3 length is 15 residues. Germline V gene sequence: CDR1 SEHNR, CDR2 FQNEAQ (reference sequence). J was trimmed by 4 bases and V by 5 bases; bases with no gene match: 9. The CDR3: CASSISYRGTTEAFF. DNA of the CDR3: TGTGCCAGCAGCATCAGTTACAGGGGGACCACTGAAGCTTTCTTT.

V and J are TRBV7-9 and TRBJ2-3, with 10 bases fitting TRBD2. CDR3 length: 16 amino acids. J gave up 5 bases and V 4 bases, and 9 bases lay outside the gene matches. Per the germline V gene, CDR1 is SEHNR and CDR2 is FQNEAQ (reference sequence). DNA of the CDR3: TGTGCCAGCAGCTACCAAAGCGGGGGGGCCTTAGATACGCAGTATTTT. Amino acid sequence: CASSYQSGGALDTQYF.

J is TRBJ2-2 and V is TRBV5-1, with 7 bases aligning to TRBD1. The CDR3 extends over 17 amino acids. Germline V gene data show CDR1 as SGHRS and CDR2 as YFSETQ. After removal of 0 bases from V and 0 bases from J, the junction contained 5 bases not matched to a gene. In DNA, the CDR3 is TGCGCCAGCAGCTTGGGCCCACAGGGGTCGAACACCGGGGAGCTGTTTTTT. This encodes CASSLGPQGSNTGELFF.

This clone appeared a few times. This chain uses TRBV7-9 with TRBJ1-1; possibly TRBD1 for D (5 bases). The V end lost 1 base, the J end lost 5 bases, and 14 bases lay between the germline ends. The CDR3 covers 15 residues. Germline lookup yields CDR1 SEHNR and CDR2 FQNEAQ (reference sequence). This chain's CDR3 is CASSLEGAGRTEAFF. CDR3 nucleotides: TGTGCCAGCAGCTTAGAGGGTGCGGGGCGAACTGAAGCTTTCTTT.

The chain uses TRBV27 and TRBJ2-7, with D unclear. The germline gives CDR1 MNHEY, CDR2 SMNVEV (reference sequence). The CDR3 totals 14 residues. V was shortened by 5 bases and J by 0 bases, with 11 bases between the two germline ends. The CDR3 protein is CASSPSLSSYEQYF. Here the CDR3 DNA reads TGTGCCAGCAGTCCTTCCCTTAGCTCCTACGAGCAGTACTTC.

V usage is TRBV5-1 and J usage is TRBJ2-4, with D uncertain. The CDR3 spans 13 residues. Germline CDR1 reads SGHRS; CDR2 reads YFSETQ. Trimming pared 0 bases from V and 5 bases from J, leaving 6 bases between. The CDR3 sequence is CASSLAGENIQYF. The CDR3 DNA reads TGCGCCAGCAGCTTGGCCGGAGAAAACATTCAGTACTTC.

The V call is TRBV7-2, the J call TRBJ2-7; D remains unclear. CDR3 size: 15 residues. Trimming took 1 base from V and 2 from J, leaving 12 bases between them. From germline, CDR1 is SGHTA and CDR2 FQGNSA. The chain's CDR3 is CASSLVWVRTYEQYF. As DNA, the CDR3 is TGTGCCAGCAGCTTAGTCTGGGTCCGGACCTACGAGCAGTACTTC.

This clone was detected a few times. This chain's CDR3 is CASSFGQGARQPQHF. For the CDR3, the DNA is TGTGCCAGCAGCTTCGGACAGGGGGCGAGGCAGCCCCAGCATTTT. V and J are TRBV7-2 and TRBJ1-5, with 11 bases aligning to TRBD1. Looked up from germline, CDR1 is SGHTA and CDR2 is FQGNSA. The CDR3 contains 15 residues. Trimming removed 3 bases from V and 7 bases from J; junction bases left unmatched: 5.

The gene calls are TRBV28 and TRBJ2-3; 12 bases map to TRBD2. Germline CDR1 reads MDHEN; CDR2 reads SYDVKM. The CDR3 sequence is 17 residues long. V gave up 2 bases and J gave up 4 bases; unmatched junction bases: 7. The CDR3 nucleotides read TGTGCCAGCAGTTTAGTGGCTAGCGGGGGGGTAGCAGATACGCAGTATTTT. Translation: CASSLVASGGVADTQYF.

The chain joins TRBV6-5 to TRBJ1-5, with unresolved D. V shed 3 bases and J shed 5 bases, with 11 bases lying between them. The CDR3 covers 14 residues. CDR1 is MNHEY and CDR2 is SVGAGI in the germline V gene. CDR3 DNA sequence: TGTGCCAGCAGTTATTGGCAGAATCATCAGCCCCAGCATTTT. This translates into CASSYWQNHQPQHF.

The chain recombines TRBV28 with TRBJ2-7; 10 bases map to TRBD1. CDR1 and CDR2 (germline): MDHEN, SYDVKM. The CDR3 has 14 amino acids. V was clipped by 5 bases and J by 6 bases; unmatched bases: 7. CDR3 bases: TGTGCCAGCAGTGTACCGGGACAGGGGTTCGAGCAGTACTTC. It yields the protein CASSVPGQGFEQYF.

This clone appeared a few times. V is TRBV9 and J is TRBJ2-2; 14 nucleotides line up with TRBD2. The junction had 7 bases not matched to a gene; V was cut back by 4 bases and J by 8 bases. Looked up from germline, CDR1 is SGDLS and CDR2 is YYNGEE. The CDR3 spans 16 residues. The CDR3 loop reads CASSPRLAGGGGELFF. CDR3 sequence (DNA): TGTGCCAGCAGCCCCCGACTAGCGGGAGGGGGAGGGGAGCTGTTTTTT.